What follows are 20 T cell receptor beta chains derived from one specimen sequenced in a study of graft-versus-host responses after intestinal transplantation. Profiled with immunoSEQ multiplex PCR; TCRdb holds only in-frame clones, not every one. The sample has some 44,000 clones; about 95% are singletons. The starting material was PBMCs, obtained more than 310 days after intestinal transplant. The source is a human patient who received an intestinal transplant, so some T cells may come from the graft donor.

The chain combines TRBV5-1 with TRBJ2-2; 12 bases map to TRBD1. CDR1 SGHRS and CDR2 YFSETQ come from the germline V gene. After removal of 4 bases from V and 5 bases from J, the junction contained 6 bases not matched to a gene. The CDR3 totals 16 residues. The CDR3 spells CASSGRDRGRTGELFF. CDR3 nucleotides: TGCGCCAGCAGCGGACGGGACAGGGGGCGTACCGGGGAGCTGTTTTTT. Supplemented by reference TRBV5-1 and TRBJ2-2, the full variable domain reads KAGVTQTPRYLIKTRGQQVTLSCSPISGHRSVSWYQQTPGQGLQFLFEYFSETQRNKGNFPGRFSGRQFSNSRSEMNVSTLELGDSALYLCASSGRDRGRTGELFFGEGSRLTVL.

This chain links TRBV5-4 with TRBJ2-5; TRBD2 aligns across 9 bases. With 0 bases clipped from V and 1 base from J, the junction kept 4 bases outside the gene matches. The germline V gene has CDR1 SGHNT and CDR2 YYREEE (reference sequence). This CDR3 region has 16 residues. CDR3 nucleotide sequence: TGTGCCAGCAGCTTGGGGTTAGCGGGGGCCCAAGAGACCCAGTACTTC. Translated: CASSLGLAGAQETQYF.

The chain recombines TRBV5-1 with TRBJ2-3, with D unresolved. CDR1 SGHRS and CDR2 YFSETQ come from the germline V gene. Trimming left V 0 bases short and J 2 bases short, with 10 bases between. CDR3 length: 15 residues. CDR3: CASSLEGLVTDTQYF. CDR3 bases: TGCGCCAGCAGCTTGGAAGGGCTCGTCACAGATACGCAGTATTTT.

The gene calls are TRBV25-1 and TRBJ1-1; D gene uncertain. Between the trimmed V and J ends, which lost 2 bases and 8 bases, there was a span of 15 bases. Germline values: CDR1 MGHDK, CDR2 SYGVNS. This CDR3 has 14 residues. The CDR3 protein is CASSEKGFCLEAFF. CDR3 in DNA: TGTGCCAGCAGTGAAAAGGGATTTTGCCTAGAAGCTTTCTTT.

The chain uses TRBV9 and TRBJ1-2; D gene uncertain. The ends were cut back, 0 bases at V and 8 bases at J, with 11 bases in the middle. This CDR3 spans 13 amino acids. Per germline, CDR1 SGDLS and CDR2 YYNGEE. Here the CDR3 reads CASSVGQLGGYTF. The DNA of the CDR3 is TGTGCCAGCAGCGTAGGGCAACTGGGGGGCTACACCTTC.

The chain links TRBV4-1 to TRBJ2-5; D tentatively reads TRBD1 or TRBD2 (6 bases each). Between the trimmed V and J ends, which lost 0 bases and 1 base, there was a span of 24 bases. Per the germline V gene, CDR1 is MGHRA and CDR2 is YSYEKL. This CDR3 spans 20 amino acids. The CDR3 protein is CASSQDRRGATTSPQETQYF. CDR3 coding DNA: TGCGCCAGCAGCCAAGATCGGAGGGGGGCGACGACCTCCCCCCAAGAGACCCAGTACTTC.

The chain recombines TRBV4-2 with TRBJ2-3; D may be TRBD1 or TRBD2 (5 bases each). This CDR3 spans 13 amino acids. V was pared by 5 bases and J by 3 bases, with 9 bases between. In germline, CDR1 is LGHNA, CDR2 YNFKEQ. The CDR3 DNA follows: TGTGCCAGCAGCAGGGACCCTACAGATACGCAGTATTTT. It yields the protein CASSRDPTDTQYF.

The chain is built from TRBV18 and TRBJ1-5; D is perhaps TRBD1 (5 bases). Trimming took off 3 bases at V and 5 bases at J, with 8 bases between the two ends. Germline-derived CDR1 and CDR2 are KGHSH and LQKENI. The CDR3 totals 13 residues. The CDR3 coding sequence is TGTGCCAGCTCACCGACAGTAGATCAGCCCCAGCATTTT. Translation: CASSPTVDQPQHF.

The rearrangement joins TRBV5-1 to TRBJ1-2; 9 bases agree with TRBD1. CDR3 length: 17 amino acids. Germline V gene data show CDR1 as SGHRS and CDR2 as YFSETQ. The ends lost 3 bases at V and 1 base at J; junction bases unmatched: 10. CDR3 in amino acids: CASSWTGTGTLNYGYTF. The CDR3 DNA reads TGCGCCAGCAGCTGGACCGGGACAGGGACCCTTAACTATGGCTACACCTTC.

V gene TRBV7-6 combines with J gene TRBJ2-1; possibly TRBD1 or TRBD2 for D (6 bases each). The CDR3 loop spans 16 amino acids. Trimming left V 3 bases short and J 2 bases short, with 14 bases between. CDR1 and CDR2 from the germline V gene are SGHVS and FNYEAQ. CDR3 sequence reads: CASSFGGGIPYNEQFF. The CDR3 nucleotides are TGTGCCAGCAGCTTCGGAGGGGGAATTCCCTACAATGAGCAGTTCTTC.

This sequence joins TRBV5-1 and TRBJ2-2; D not certain. V lost 0 bases to trimming and J lost 5 bases, with 11 bases between them. The CDR3 is made up of 15 amino acids. Germline-derived CDR1 and CDR2 are SGHRS and YFSETQ. The CDR3 DNA is TGCGCCAGCAGCTTGGTTTTGGTGGGAACCGGGGAGCTGTTTTTT. Translating gives CASSLVLVGTGELFF.

The chain recombines TRBV19 with TRBJ1-5; D is unclear. The CDR3 extends over 14 amino acids. With 3 bases removed from V and 7 bases from J, the gap between germline ends came to 13 bases. Germline V gene data show CDR1 as LNHDA and CDR2 as SQIVND (reference sequence). CDR3 protein: CASSIRQMDQPQHF. The CDR3 DNA follows: TGTGCCAGTAGTATTCGGCAGATGGACCAGCCCCAGCATTTT.

This chain uses TRBV5-6 with TRBJ1-5, with 9 bases fitting TRBD1. V trimming: 2 bases; J trimming: 2 bases; junction bases outside the gene matches: 14. The CDR3 totals 19 residues. Germline V gene lookup returns CDR1 SGHDT and CDR2 YYEEEE. The DNA of the CDR3 is TGTGCCAGCAGCTTTCGGAACAGGGGGCGTTTCGTTGGCAATCAGCCCCAGCATTTT. Amino acids: CASSFRNRGRFVGNQPQHF.

The chain has TRBV28 and TRBJ2-7; TRBD1 matches 7 bases. The J segment lost 0 bases and the V segment lost 5 bases, leaving 7 bases of the junction unmatched. The CDR3 consists of 15 residues. Germline CDR1 MDHEN, CDR2 SYDVKM. The CDR3 is CASSPPGTVSYEQYF. CDR3 DNA sequence: TGTGCCAGCAGTCCCCCGGGGACAGTCTCCTACGAGCAGTACTTC.

This sequence joins TRBV7-9 and TRBJ2-4; possible D gene TRBD1, 6 bases. The CDR3 runs 16 residues. V lost 0 bases, J lost 6 bases, and 15 bases lay in between. Germline values: CDR1 SEHNR, CDR2 FQNEAQ (reference sequence). The CDR3 loop reads CASSLAGQGRGNIQYF. In DNA, the CDR3 is TGTGCCAGCAGCTTAGCGGGTCAGGGGAGAGGAAACATTCAGTACTTC.

This chain uses TRBV29-1 with TRBJ2-3; TRBD2 matches at 7 bases. V was clipped by 8 bases and J by 1 base; unmatched bases: 6. This CDR3 is built from 13 residues. The germline gives CDR1 SQVTM, CDR2 ANQGSEA. The CDR3 here is CSMGGDGTDTQYF. CDR3 bases: TGCAGCATGGGGGGGGACGGCACAGATACGCAGTATTTT.

The rearrangement joins TRBV5-1 to TRBJ1-1, with D possibly matching TRBD1 (5 bases). Germline V gene data show CDR1 as SGHRS and CDR2 as YFSETQ. The CDR3 covers 14 residues. Trimming took 0 bases from V and 7 from J, leaving 13 bases between them. In DNA form, the CDR3 reads TGCGCCAGCAGCTTGGAACGGCAGGACAATGAAGCTTTCTTT. This encodes CASSLERQDNEAFF.

The chain combines TRBV5-4 with TRBJ2-3; TRBD2 is a possible D gene (5 bases). The length of the CDR3 is 14 residues. Germline V lookup: CDR1 SGHNT, CDR2 YYREEE (reference sequence). The germline V and J ends were trimmed by 3 bases and 4 bases, with 12 bases remaining between them. This chain's CDR3 is CASSSPAGPDTQYF. For the CDR3, the DNA is TGTGCCAGCAGCTCGCCCGCGGGCCCAGATACGCAGTATTTT.

The chain uses TRBV23-1 and TRBJ2-7; the D gene is possibly TRBD2 (6 bases). TRBV23-1 is an open reading frame, and its role is uncertain. V was cut by 8 bases and J by 5 bases, with 19 bases left in between. The length of the CDR3 is 14 residues. CDR3 sequence (DNA): TGCGCCAGCCCCCCCTCCCCCGGGGGACACGAGCAGTACTTC. Amino acids: CASPPSPGGHEQYF.

The chain uses TRBV6-6 and TRBJ2-5, with 10 bases matching TRBD2. V lost 4 bases to trimming and J lost 5 bases; unmatched junction nucleotides: 7. Per germline, CDR1 MNHNY and CDR2 SVGAGI (reference sequence). This CDR3 has 15 amino acids. The CDR3 region is CASSFEREGPETQYF. DNA of the CDR3: TGTGCCAGCAGTTTCGAGCGGGAGGGCCCTGAGACCCAGTACTTC.